The 16 T cell receptor beta chains below come from one sample, sequenced in a study of CXCR3-negative and CXCR3-positive naive CD8 T cells. UMI-labeled 5' RACE yielded the TRB cDNA libraries. TCRdb re-analyzed the 5' RACE reads; it lists each CDR3 protein once, without DNA. Here the sample table reports 43,000 or so distinct CDR3 sequences. Sequencing was performed on naive CXCR3- CD8+ T cells from blood. Indicated subset: CD45RO-CCR7+CD27+CD95- naive CD8+ T cells lacking CXCR3 (TNR3-). Receptors were obtained from a human donor in good health. Some clones in this sample may be carry-over from other donors' samples.

The chain couples TRBV25-1 to TRBJ2-2; the TCRdb call, TRBD1, lacks DNA for checking. The CDR3 spans 15 residues. CDR1 and CDR2 (germline): MGHDK, SYGVNS. The CDR3 is CASSEGTGDTGELFF.

This chain joins TRBV28 and TRBJ1-3. CDR1 is MDHEN, CDR2 SYDVKM, per germline. The length of the CDR3 is 13 residues. The CDR3 is CASSLLGGNTIYF.

The V call is TRBV14, the J call TRBJ1-1. The germline V gene has CDR1 SGHDN and CDR2 FVKESK. The CDR3 loop spans 13 amino acids. CDR3 in amino acids: CASSQEYDTEAFF.

This chain joins TRBV7-9 and TRBJ2-5; there is no DNA to check the TCRdb D call of TRBD1. The germline V gene has CDR1 SEHNR and CDR2 FQNEAQ (reference sequence). The CDR3 has 15 residues. The CDR3 loop reads CASSLLTGGVETQYF.

The chain is built from TRBV7-9 and TRBJ1-1; the TRBD1 assignment by TCRdb is unverifiable without DNA. Per the germline V gene, CDR1 is SEHNR and CDR2 is FQNEAQ (reference sequence). The CDR3 sequence is 14 residues long. The CDR3 sequence: CASSLVVQGGEAFF. Using reference TRBV7-9 and TRBJ1-1 for the parts outside the CDR3, the full variable domain is DTGVSQNPRHKITKRGQNVTFRCDPISEHNRLYWYRQTLGQGPEFLTYFQNEAQLEKSRLLSDRFSAERPKGSFSTLEIQRTEQGDSAMYLCASSLVVQGGEAFFGQGTRLTVV.

The chain employs TRBV4-3 and TRBJ2-7; TCRdb proposes TRBD1, but this gene call is untestable without DNA. The germline gives CDR1 LGHNA, CDR2 YSLEER. The CDR3 has 15 amino acids. The CDR3 region is CASSQDTLTGNEQYF.

The chain is built from TRBV4-1 and TRBJ2-7; TCRdb names TRBD1, which stays unverified in the absence of DNA. The CDR3 covers 15 residues. Looked up from germline, CDR1 is MGHRA and CDR2 is YSYEKL. The CDR3: CASSQGSPGGYEQYF.

The genes are TRBV6-4 and TRBJ2-3; TCRdb names TRBD1, which stays unverified in the absence of DNA. The CDR3 loop spans 16 amino acids. In germline, CDR1 is MRHNA, CDR2 SNTAGT. CDR3: CASSDSAGDNTDTQYF.

The gene calls are TRBV12-3 or TRBV12-4 and TRBJ1-5. CDR3 size: 12 residues. CDR3 sequence reads: CASSLANQPQHF.

This sequence joins TRBV24-1 and TRBJ2-1; TCRdb returns TRBD1, unconfirmable since there is no DNA. The CDR3 has 17 residues. Germline V gene sequence: CDR1 KGHDR, CDR2 SFDVKD. CDR3 region: CATSDRPGGETYNEQFF.

The genes are TRBV28 and TRBJ1-1. Looked up from germline, CDR1 is MDHEN and CDR2 is SYDVKM. The CDR3 covers 13 residues. This CDR3 is CASSPDDSGEAFF.

The chain carries TRBV29-1 and TRBJ2-7; with no DNA, the TCRdb D assignment of TRBD1 cannot be verified. This CDR3 is built from 15 residues. Germline V gene lookup returns CDR1 SQVTM and CDR2 ANQGSEA. The CDR3: CSVEDPGQESYEQYF.

According to its frequency, this clonotype is medium-sized. The chain couples TRBV29-1 to TRBJ2-2; there is no DNA to check the TCRdb D call of TRBD2. The CDR3 sequence is 15 residues long. Germline loops: CDR1 SQVTM, CDR2 ANQGSEA. CDR3 protein: CSVEVVGRATGELFF.

CDR3 amino acids: CSVSGQEDWINNEQFF. J is TRBJ2-1 and V is TRBV29-1; the D call from TCRdb, TRBD1, cannot be confirmed without DNA. The CDR3 is made up of 16 amino acids. Per germline, CDR1 SQVTM and CDR2 ANQGSEA.

This chain connects TRBV5-1 to TRBJ2-1. This CDR3 has 16 amino acids. CDR1 is SGHRS, CDR2 YFSETQ, per germline. CDR3 sequence: CASSPYGESSYNEQFF.

The V and J genes are TRBV6-2 or TRBV6-3 and TRBJ2-1; lacking DNA, the TRBD1 call made by TCRdb goes unchecked. The germline V gene has CDR1 MNHEY and CDR2 SVGEGT. The CDR3 consists of 16 residues. The CDR3 reads CASIHFSYSGADEQFF.